The present entry profiles one T cell receptor beta chain with its context. Germline V gene data show CDR1 as MNHEY and CDR2 as SVGAGI. There are 13 residues in the CDR3. The V gene lost 8 bases and the J gene lost 0 bases, with 11 bases spanning the gap. The repertoire was sequenced with immunoSEQ multiplex PCR; TCRdb's copy has only in-frame clones and lacks some. The sample records about 82,000 clones, around 81% being singletons. This sample is drawn from a study of blood T cell repertoires in COVID-19. Study overall: COVID-19 samples, acute and convalescent, were from the United States, Italy and Spain. PBMCs, B-cell-depleted T cells, or T cells were the source of the cDNA or gDNA that made up the material.

Sequenced: peripheral blood. The chain couples TRBV6-5 to TRBJ2-7; D perhaps matches TRBD2 (6 bases). This TCR derives from a man older than 75 with acute or convalescent COVID-19. The CDR3 region is CASQRASSYEQYF. The CDR3 DNA is TGTGCCAGCCAGCGGGCCAGCTCCTACGAGCAGTACTTC.